This T cell receptor (beta chain) was captured in a study of shared clonotypes between healthy human individuals. The naive CD8 fraction comprised CD45RO-negative cells positively selected for CCR7 and excluded terminally differentiated effector memory CD45RA+ cells. Clones were sequenced by immunoSEQ multiplex PCR, and TCRdb holds only the in-frame ones, with some missing. This sample has hundreds of thousands of clones; 90% to 97% occur once, and the top ten carry more than 0.085%. Germline V gene sequence: CDR1 SEHNR, CDR2 FQNEAQ (reference sequence). CDR3 length: 16 amino acids. J was trimmed by 7 bases and V by 6 bases; bases with no gene match: 11.

Sequencing was performed on naive CD8+ T cells sorted from blood. The gene calls are TRBV7-9 and TRBJ2-1; TRBD1 aligns across 11 bases. This clonotype originated in a woman younger than 45 in good health. The CDR3 reads CASRGQGARATNEQFF. In DNA, the CDR3 is TGTGCCAGCAGAGGACAGGGGGCTCGGGCTACAAATGAGCAGTTCTTC.